This TCR beta chain was captured in a study of human T cells and chemical hapten exposure. Overall study findings and caveats: Patch test score rose with PT1 expanded TCRs, significant at 8, 16, 32, not 4.

This clonotype was detected a few times. Its antigen remains unknown. In TCRdb, the RACE reads were re-called with MiXCR into one record per CDR3 protein. Of around 99,000 distinct CDR3 sequences in the sample, around 12% are singletons; the top ten hold less than 2.5%. Trimming cost V 5 bases and J 5 bases, with 12 bases left between them. Germline CDR1 is DFQATT and CDR2 is SNEGSKA (reference sequence). CDR3 length: 12 amino acids. Described time point: patch test 1, 2 weeks after DPC sensitization. The treatment is: therapeutic diphenylcyclopropenone sensitization with weekly scalp DPC. The TCR sequence derives from a woman aged 40 to 49 with alopecia areata. Some clones in this sample may be carry-over from other donors' samples. This chain joins TRBV20-1 and TRBJ1-2, with D perhaps matching TRBD1 (6 bases). Sequenced here: whole blood, sampled in connection with sensitization to the hapten diphenylcyclopropenone (DPC). CDR3 sequence reads: CSALGTSYGYTF. The CDR3 DNA reads as TGCAGTGCTCTTGGGACATCTTATGGCTACACCTTC.